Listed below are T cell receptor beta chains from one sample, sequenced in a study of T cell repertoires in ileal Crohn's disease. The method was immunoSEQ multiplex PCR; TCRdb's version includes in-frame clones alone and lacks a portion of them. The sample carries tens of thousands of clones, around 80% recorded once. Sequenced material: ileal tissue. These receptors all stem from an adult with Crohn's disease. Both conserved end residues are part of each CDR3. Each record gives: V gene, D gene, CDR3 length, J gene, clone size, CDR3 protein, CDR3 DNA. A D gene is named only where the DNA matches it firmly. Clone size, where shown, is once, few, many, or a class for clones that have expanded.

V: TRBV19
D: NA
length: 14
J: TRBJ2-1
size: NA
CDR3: CATWRGGAYNEQFF
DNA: TGTGCCACCTGGCGCGGCGGTGCCTACAATGAGCAGTTCTTC

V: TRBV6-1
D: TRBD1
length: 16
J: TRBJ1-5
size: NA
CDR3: CASSERDRSIYQPQHF
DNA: TGTGCCAGCAGTGAAAGGGACAGGTCGATATATCAGCCCCAGCATTTT

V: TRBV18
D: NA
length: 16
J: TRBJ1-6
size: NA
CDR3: CASSPGGAGNNSPLHF
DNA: TGTGCCAGCTCACCTGGGGGGGCCGGCAATAATTCACCCCTCCACTTT

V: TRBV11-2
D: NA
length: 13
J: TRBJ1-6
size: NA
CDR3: CASSLSAGVSLHF
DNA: TGTGCCAGCAGCTTATCCGCAGGGGTTTCCCTCCACTTT

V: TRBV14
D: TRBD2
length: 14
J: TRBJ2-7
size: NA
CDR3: CASSFRGGEREQYF
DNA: TGTGCCAGCAGCTTCCGCGGGGGGGAGCGCGAGCAGTACTTC

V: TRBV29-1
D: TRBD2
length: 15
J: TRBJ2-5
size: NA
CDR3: CSVEFAGDDQETQYF
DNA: TGCAGCGTTGAATTTGCGGGGGACGATCAAGAGACCCAGTACTTC

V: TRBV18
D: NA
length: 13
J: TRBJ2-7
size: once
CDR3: CASSPGQTYEQYF
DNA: TGTGCCAGCTCACCAGGGCAAACCTACGAGCAGTACTTC

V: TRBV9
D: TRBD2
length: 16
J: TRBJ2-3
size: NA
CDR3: CASSVRAGGAADTQYF
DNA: TGTGCCAGCAGCGTACGGGCGGGGGGGGCCGCAGATACGCAGTATTTT

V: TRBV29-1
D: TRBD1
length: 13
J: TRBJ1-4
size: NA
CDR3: CSVRTGGREKLFF
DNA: TGCAGCGTCCGGACAGGGGGAAGAGAAAAACTGTTTTTT

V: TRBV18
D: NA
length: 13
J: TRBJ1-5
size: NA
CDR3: CASSPLTSEPQHF
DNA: TGTGCCAGCTCACCCCTCACCTCAGAGCCCCAGCATTTT

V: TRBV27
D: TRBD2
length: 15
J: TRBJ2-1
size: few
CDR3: CASSSLAGGLNEQFF
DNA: TGTGCCAGCAGTTCGCTAGCGGGGGGGTTGAATGAGCAGTTCTTC

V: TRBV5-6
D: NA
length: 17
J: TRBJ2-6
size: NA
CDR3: CASSQLVGSAGANVLTF
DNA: TGTGCCAGCAGCCAACTCGTTGGGAGCGCTGGGGCCAACGTCCTGACTTTC

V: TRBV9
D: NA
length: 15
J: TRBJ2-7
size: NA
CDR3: CASSVLGVPAYEQYF
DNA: TGTGCCAGCAGCGTACTCGGGGTCCCGGCGTACGAGCAGTACTTC